This passage covers 13 T cell receptor beta chains from one sample sequenced in a study of graft-versus-host responses after intestinal transplantation. Which antigens these TCRs recognize remains unknown. The repertoire was sequenced with immunoSEQ multiplex PCR; TCRdb's copy has only in-frame clones and lacks some. This sample has approximately 78,000 clones, with roughly 91% found just once. Source: unstimulated CD8+ T cells sorted from spleen or lymph node cells, taken before transplant. These receptors were obtained from a human donor who was the organ donor for an intestinal transplant.

This clone was observed a few times. This rearrangement joins TRBV5-6 to TRBJ2-7; 10 bases are a match to TRBD1. This CDR3 contains 14 residues. From germline, CDR1 is SGHDT and CDR2 YYEEEE. Unmatched junction bases numbered 2, after V lost 3 bases and J lost 2 bases. CDR3: CASSWGQGTYEQYF. CDR3 coding DNA: TGTGCCAGCAGCTGGGGACAGGGGACCTACGAGCAGTACTTC.

The V call is TRBV9, the J call TRBJ2-2; D ambiguous. The CDR3 has 16 amino acids. CDR1 and CDR2 from the germline V gene are SGDLS and YYNGEE. V was pared by 0 bases and J by 2 bases, with 11 bases between. DNA of the CDR3: TGTGCCAGCAGCGTAGAAGTGGGCCCAAACACCGGGGAGCTGTTTTTT. Protein product: CASSVEVGPNTGELFF.

The genes are TRBV15 and TRBJ2-5; 8 bases line up with TRBD1. CDR1 is LNHNV and CDR2 is YYDKDF in the germline V gene (reference sequence). The J segment lost 5 bases and the V segment lost 1 base, leaving 6 bases of the junction unmatched. This CDR3 has 15 residues. CDR3 loop: CATSRVEDRAETQYF. CDR3 coding DNA: TGTGCCACCAGCAGAGTGGAGGACAGGGCTGAGACCCAGTACTTC.

The gene calls are TRBV16 and TRBJ2-6, with D hard to call. The germline V gene has CDR1 KGHSY and CDR2 FQNENV. V lost 4 bases and J lost 2, with 9 bases in between. The CDR3 extends over 15 amino acids. The CDR3 nucleotides are TGTGCCAGCAGCCCTACTGGTGCTGGGGCCAACGTCCTGACTTTC. Translating gives CASSPTGAGANVLTF.

CDR3 DNA sequence: TGTGCCAGCAGCAAAGCGCGTGGGACAGTCAACACCGGGGAGCTGTTTTTT. It encodes CASSKARGTVNTGELFF. This rearrangement joins TRBV21-1 to TRBJ2-2; the D call TRBD1 from the table was never checked on the DNA. TRBV21-1 is a pseudogene segment. The CDR3 covers 17 residues.

V is TRBV27 and J is TRBJ2-2; a weak D match, TRBD1 (5 bases). V gave up 2 bases and J gave up 4 bases, with 5 bases separating them. CDR1 and CDR2 (germline): MNHEY, SMNVEV (reference sequence). This CDR3 is built from 13 residues. CDR3 amino acids: CASSLRGTGELFF. CDR3 DNA: TGTGCCAGCAGTTTAAGGGGCACCGGGGAGCTGTTTTTT.

The chain recombines TRBV6-5 with TRBJ2-3, with D perhaps matching TRBD2 (6 bases). Germline values: CDR1 MNHEY, CDR2 SVGAGI. The CDR3 consists of 15 residues. V lost 3 bases and J 2 bases, leaving 12 bases between the germline ends. The CDR3 DNA reads as TGTGCCAGCAGTTATACGGGACTCTCCACAGATACGCAGTATTTT. It codes for CASSYTGLSTDTQYF.

The chain has TRBV7-9 and TRBJ1-5; D uncertain. Per germline, CDR1 SEHNR and CDR2 FQNEAQ (reference sequence). The V end was cut by 3 bases, the J end by 2 bases, with 5 bases between. The CDR3 spans 13 residues. CDR3 DNA: TGTGCCAGCAGCTTCGTAGGCAATCAGCCCCAGCATTTT. It encodes CASSFVGNQPQHF.

This rearrangement joins TRBV4-1 to TRBJ1-2, with D perhaps matching TRBD1 (5 bases). With 1 base removed from V and 8 bases from J, the gap between germline ends came to 11 bases. Germline V gene lookup returns CDR1 MGHRA and CDR2 YSYEKL. The CDR3 is made up of 13 amino acids. The CDR3, as DNA: TGCGCCAGCAGCCAAGGGGGCGCCTACGGCTACACCTTC. Translating gives CASSQGGAYGYTF.

This clone was seen once. The V call is TRBV6-1, the J call TRBJ2-7; no clear D. The CDR3 contains 18 residues. Germline CDR1 and CDR2: MNHNS and SASEGT. Trimming left V 3 bases short and J 3 bases short, with 24 bases between. The CDR3 bases are TGTGCCAGCAGTGATTCCCTATCGAGAGGCAGTTACAACTACGAGCAGTACTTC. Amino acid sequence: CASSDSLSRGSYNYEQYF.

At least ten counts were recorded for this clone. The chain couples TRBV6-1 to TRBJ1-2; unclear D gene. The CDR3 extends over 12 amino acids. Germline CDR1 and CDR2: MNHNS and SASEGT. Trimming stripped 2 bases from V and 7 bases from J, with 8 bases between. Written as DNA, the CDR3 is TGTGCCAGCAGTGAAACAGACATTGGCTACACCTTC. Encoded protein: CASSETDIGYTF.

CDR3: CASSEQGKTEAFF. CDR3 nucleotides: TGTGCCAGCAGTGAACAGGGGAAGACTGAAGCTTTCTTT. J is TRBJ1-1 and V is TRBV6-1; a weak D match, TRBD1 (6 bases). The CDR3 has 13 amino acids. Trimming shortened V by 2 bases and J by 5 bases, and 9 bases separated the two germline ends. Germline V lookup: CDR1 MNHNS, CDR2 SASEGT.

The CDR3 loop is CSVATNEKLFF. CDR3 bases: TGCAGCGTTGCAACTAATGAAAAACTGTTTTTT. The rearrangement links TRBV29-1 to TRBJ1-4; unclear D gene. The CDR3 runs to 11 residues. Germline CDR1 and CDR2: SQVTM and ANQGSEA. V lost 4 bases, J lost 0 bases, and 0 bases lay in between. Based on the CDR3 plus reference TRBV29-1 and TRBJ1-4, the full variable domain is SAVISQKPSRDICQRGTSLTIQCQVDSQVTMMFWYRQQPGQSLTLIATANQGSEATYESGFVIDKFPISRPNLTFSTLTVSNMSPEDSSIYLCSVATNEKLFFGSGTQLSVL.